The clone carrying this TCR beta chain has only a few counts. The antigen is not known. Germline-derived CDR1 and CDR2 are ENHRY and SYGVKD. Trimming cost V 0 bases and J 0 bases, with 8 bases left between them. CDR3 length: 16 residues. The data were produced by immunoSEQ multiplex PCR, yet TCRdb's version contains in-frame clones alone and is incomplete. The profile shows about 100,000 clones, more than 75% of them singletons. The sample originates from a study of graft-versus-host responses after intestinal transplantation. General study findings and limits: GvH clones were identified in recipient marrow, with some first appearing in ileum or blood.

The J gene is TRBJ1-4, the V gene TRBV10-3; D gene uncertain. The sample consisted of unstimulated CD4+ T cells sorted from spleen or lymph node cells, taken before transplant. This clonotype was sampled from a human donor who was the organ donor for an intestinal transplant. The CDR3 is CAISESYLSTNEKLFF. The DNA of the CDR3 is TGTGCCATCAGTGAGTCTTACTTATCAACTAATGAAAAACTGTTTTTT.